This T cell receptor beta chain was retrieved from a study of glioma-infiltrating T cells. General study results and limits: Very few CDR3 sequences were shared between tissue and blood. Non-neoplastic patients had below-expected tissue-blood divergence, while all gliomas exceeded expectation.

Trimming left V 4 bases short and J 7 bases short, with 8 bases between. This CDR3 region has 12 residues. Germline lookup yields CDR1 MNHEY and CDR2 SMNVEV (reference sequence). Using RNA template, CDR3s of TCR alpha and beta were amplified with iRepertoire arm-PCR. TCRdb redid the calling of the multiplex PCR reads with MiXCR, one entry per CDR3 protein. This sample has some 180,000 distinct CDR3 sequences, with 25% to 35% found just once. This clonotype was recorded many times. Its antigen is not known. This clonotype was sampled from a human donor with low-grade glioma or glioblastoma, undergoing nonglioma brain surgery, or in good health (not recorded which). The genes are TRBV27 and TRBJ2-1, with D unclear. The sequenced sample consisted of glioma tissue, nonneoplastic brain tissue, or PBMCs (not recorded which). The CDR3 nucleotides are TGTGCCAGCAGTTCCACCATGAATGAGCAGTTCTTC. It is translated as CASSSTMNEQFF.